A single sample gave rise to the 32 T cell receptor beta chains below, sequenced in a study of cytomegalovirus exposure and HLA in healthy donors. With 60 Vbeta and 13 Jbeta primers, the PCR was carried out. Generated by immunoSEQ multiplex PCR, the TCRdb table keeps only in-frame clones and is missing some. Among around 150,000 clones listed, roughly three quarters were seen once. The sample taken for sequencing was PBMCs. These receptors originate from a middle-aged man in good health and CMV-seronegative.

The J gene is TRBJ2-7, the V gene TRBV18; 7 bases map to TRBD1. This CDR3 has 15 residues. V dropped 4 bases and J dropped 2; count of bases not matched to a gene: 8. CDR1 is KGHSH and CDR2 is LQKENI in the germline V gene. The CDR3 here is CASSLSTTGTYEQYF. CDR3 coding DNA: TGTGCCAGCTCACTATCAACGACAGGGACCTACGAGCAGTACTTC.

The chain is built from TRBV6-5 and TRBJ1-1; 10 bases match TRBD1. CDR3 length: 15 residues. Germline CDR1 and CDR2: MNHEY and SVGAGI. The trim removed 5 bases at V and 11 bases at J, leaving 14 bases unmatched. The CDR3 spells CASSRLDRGPTGAFF. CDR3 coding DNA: TGTGCCAGCAGTCGTCTAGACAGGGGGCCGACTGGGGCTTTCTTT.

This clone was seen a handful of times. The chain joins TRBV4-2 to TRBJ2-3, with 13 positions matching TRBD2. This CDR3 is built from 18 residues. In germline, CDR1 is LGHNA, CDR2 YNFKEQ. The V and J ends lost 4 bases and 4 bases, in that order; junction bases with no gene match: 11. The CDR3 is CASSPRTLLAGGPDTQYF. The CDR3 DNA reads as TGTGCCAGCAGCCCAAGGACCTTACTAGCGGGAGGGCCAGATACGCAGTATTTT.

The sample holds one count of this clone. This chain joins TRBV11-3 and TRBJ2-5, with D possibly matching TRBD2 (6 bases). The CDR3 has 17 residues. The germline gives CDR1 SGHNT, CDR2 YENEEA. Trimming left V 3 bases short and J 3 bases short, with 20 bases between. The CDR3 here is CASSFRDSLNDKETQYF. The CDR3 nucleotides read TGTGCCAGCAGCTTCCGGGACTCCTTAAACGATAAAGAGACCCAGTACTTC. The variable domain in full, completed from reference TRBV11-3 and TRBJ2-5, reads EAGVVQSPRYKIIEKKQPVAFWCNPISGHNTLYWYLQNLGQGPELLIRYENEEAVDDSQLPKDRFSAERLKGVDSTLKIQPAELGDSAVYLCASSFRDSLNDKETQYFGPGTRLLVL.

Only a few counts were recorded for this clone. The CDR3 reads CASSEAGMNTEAFF. CDR3 bases: TGTGCCAGCAGTGAGGCGGGTATGAACACTGAAGCTTTCTTT. The V call is TRBV25-1, the J call TRBJ1-1; D not certain. The CDR3 totals 14 residues. The ends were cut back, 3 bases at V and 0 bases at J, with 8 bases in the middle. Germline CDR1 MGHDK, CDR2 SYGVNS.

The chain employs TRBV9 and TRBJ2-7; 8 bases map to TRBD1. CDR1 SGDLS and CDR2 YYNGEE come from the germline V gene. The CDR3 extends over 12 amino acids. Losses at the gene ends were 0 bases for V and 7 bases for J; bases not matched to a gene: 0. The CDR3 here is CASSVGDREQYF. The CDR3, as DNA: TGTGCCAGCAGCGTAGGGGACAGGGAGCAGTACTTC.

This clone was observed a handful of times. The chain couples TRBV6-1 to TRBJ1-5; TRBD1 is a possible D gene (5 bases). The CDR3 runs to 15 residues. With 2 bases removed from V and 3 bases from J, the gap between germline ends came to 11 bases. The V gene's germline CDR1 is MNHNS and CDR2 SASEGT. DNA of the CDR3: TGTGCCAGCAGTGAAAGCTGGGGCCCCAATCAGCCCCAGCATTTT. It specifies CASSESWGPNQPQHF.

The CDR3 sequence: CASSITYTGIRPQHF. The CDR3 nucleotides read TGTGCCAGTAGTATAACATACACAGGGATACGGCCCCAGCATTTT. J is TRBJ1-5 and V is TRBV19; tentatively, D is TRBD1 (6 bases). CDR1 and CDR2 (germline): LNHDA, SQIVND (reference sequence). The length of the CDR3 is 15 residues. V lost 2 bases and J 9 bases, leaving 17 bases between the germline ends.

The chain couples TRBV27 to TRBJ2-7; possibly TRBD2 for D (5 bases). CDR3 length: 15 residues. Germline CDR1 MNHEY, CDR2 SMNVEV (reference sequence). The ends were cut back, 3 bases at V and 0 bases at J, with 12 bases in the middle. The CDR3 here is CASSFTPTSSYEQYF. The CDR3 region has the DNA TGTGCCAGCAGTTTCACCCCTACTAGCTCCTACGAGCAGTACTTC.

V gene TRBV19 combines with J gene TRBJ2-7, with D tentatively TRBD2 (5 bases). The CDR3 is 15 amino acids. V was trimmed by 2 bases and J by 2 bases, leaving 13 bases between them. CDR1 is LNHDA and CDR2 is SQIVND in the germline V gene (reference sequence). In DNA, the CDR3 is TGTGCCAGTAGTATATCCCCCCCGGGGACCTACGAGCAGTACTTC. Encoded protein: CASSISPPGTYEQYF. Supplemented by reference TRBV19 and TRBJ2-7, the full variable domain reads DGGITQSPKYLFRKEGQNVTLSCEQNLNHDAMYWYRQDPGQGLRLIYYSQIVNDFQKGDIAEGYSVSREKKESFPLTVTSAQKNPTAFYLCASSISPPGTYEQYFGPGTRLTVT.

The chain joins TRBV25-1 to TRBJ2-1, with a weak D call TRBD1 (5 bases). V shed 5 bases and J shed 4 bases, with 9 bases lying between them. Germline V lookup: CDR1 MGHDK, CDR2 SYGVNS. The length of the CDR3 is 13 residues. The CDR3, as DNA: TGTGCCAGCAGTTTAGGGGTTTACAATGAGCAGTTCTTC. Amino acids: CASSLGVYNEQFF.

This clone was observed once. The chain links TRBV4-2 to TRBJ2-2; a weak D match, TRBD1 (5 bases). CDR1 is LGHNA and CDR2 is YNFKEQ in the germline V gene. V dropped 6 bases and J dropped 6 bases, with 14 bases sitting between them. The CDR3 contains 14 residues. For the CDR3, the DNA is TGTGCCAGCAGAGGGCAGGGTGGCGCCGGGGAGCTGTTTTTT. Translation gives CASRGQGGAGELFF.

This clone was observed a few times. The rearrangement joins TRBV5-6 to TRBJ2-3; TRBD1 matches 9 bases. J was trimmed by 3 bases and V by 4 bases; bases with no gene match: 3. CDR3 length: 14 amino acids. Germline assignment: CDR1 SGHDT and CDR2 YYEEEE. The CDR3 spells CASSTGQGTDTQYF. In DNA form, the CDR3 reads TGTGCCAGCAGCACGGGACAGGGAACAGATACGCAGTATTTT.

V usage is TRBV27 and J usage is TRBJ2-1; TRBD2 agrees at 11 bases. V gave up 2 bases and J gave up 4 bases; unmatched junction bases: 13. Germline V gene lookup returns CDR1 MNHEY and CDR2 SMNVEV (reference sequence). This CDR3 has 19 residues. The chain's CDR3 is CASSLRGLIAGGGYNEQFF. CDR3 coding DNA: TGTGCCAGCAGTTTACGTGGGTTAATAGCGGGGGGGGGTTACAATGAGCAGTTCTTC.

The chain's CDR3 is CASSDSGLAADTQYF. The CDR3 DNA reads as TGTGCCAGCAGTGACTCGGGACTAGCAGCAGATACGCAGTATTTT. The V and J genes are TRBV6-4 and TRBJ2-3; 9 bases are shared with TRBD2. The CDR3 consists of 15 residues. Germline-derived CDR1 and CDR2 are MRHNA and SNTAGT. The junction had 2 bases not matched to a gene; V was cut back by 0 bases and J by 4 bases.

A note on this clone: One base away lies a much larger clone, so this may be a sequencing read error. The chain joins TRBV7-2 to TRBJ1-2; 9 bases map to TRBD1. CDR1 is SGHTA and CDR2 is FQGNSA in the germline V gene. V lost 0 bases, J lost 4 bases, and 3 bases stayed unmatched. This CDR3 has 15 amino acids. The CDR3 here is CASSLASGQGYGYTF. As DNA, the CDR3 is TGTGCCAGCAGCTTAGCGTCGGGACAGGGCTATGGCTACACCTTC.

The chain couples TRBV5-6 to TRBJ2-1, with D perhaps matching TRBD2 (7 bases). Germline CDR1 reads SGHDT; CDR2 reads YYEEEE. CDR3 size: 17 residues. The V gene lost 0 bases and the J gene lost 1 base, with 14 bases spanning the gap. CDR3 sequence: CASSLELADRSYNEQFF. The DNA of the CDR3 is TGTGCCAGCAGCTTGGAGCTAGCGGACAGATCCTACAATGAGCAGTTCTTC.

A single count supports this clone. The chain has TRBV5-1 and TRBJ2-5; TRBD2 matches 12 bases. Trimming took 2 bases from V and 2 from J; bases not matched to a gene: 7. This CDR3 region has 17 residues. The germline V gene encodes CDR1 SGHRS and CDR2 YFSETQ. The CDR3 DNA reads TGCGCCAGCAGCTTTTCTAGCGGGGGGGCGTTTCAAGAGACCCAGTACTTC. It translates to CASSFSSGGAFQETQYF.

The CDR3 sequence is CASSLLGGGALPGGEQFF. For the CDR3, the DNA is TGTGCCAGCAGCCTGCTTGGTGGGGGGGCCCTCCCTGGGGGTGAGCAGTTCTTC. V and J are TRBV5-6 and TRBJ2-1, with D possibly matching TRBD2 (7 bases). The germline V and J ends were trimmed by 4 bases and 9 bases, with 29 bases remaining between them. The CDR3 consists of 18 residues. Germline V gene data show CDR1 as SGHDT and CDR2 as YYEEEE.

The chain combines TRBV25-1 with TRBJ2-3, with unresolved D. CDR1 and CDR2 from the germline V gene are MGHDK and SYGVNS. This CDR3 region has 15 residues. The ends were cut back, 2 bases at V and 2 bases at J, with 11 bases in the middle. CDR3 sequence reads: CASSERGHPTDTQYF. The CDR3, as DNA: TGTGCCAGCAGTGAACGTGGCCACCCCACAGATACGCAGTATTTT.

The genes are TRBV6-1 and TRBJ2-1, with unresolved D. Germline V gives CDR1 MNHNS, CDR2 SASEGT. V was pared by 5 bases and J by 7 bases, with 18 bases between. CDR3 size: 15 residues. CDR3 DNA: TGTGCCAGCAGTCTATACTCGAGTTCTTATAATGAGCAGTTCTTC. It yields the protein CASSLYSSSYNEQFF.

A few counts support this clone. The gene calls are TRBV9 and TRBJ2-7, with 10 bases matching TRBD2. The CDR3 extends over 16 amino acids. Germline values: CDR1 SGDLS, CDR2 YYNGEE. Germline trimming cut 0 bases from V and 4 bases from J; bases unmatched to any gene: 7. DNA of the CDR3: TGTGCCAGCAGCGTAGAGAGTACTAGCGGGGTATACGAGCAGTACTTC. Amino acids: CASSVESTSGVYEQYF.

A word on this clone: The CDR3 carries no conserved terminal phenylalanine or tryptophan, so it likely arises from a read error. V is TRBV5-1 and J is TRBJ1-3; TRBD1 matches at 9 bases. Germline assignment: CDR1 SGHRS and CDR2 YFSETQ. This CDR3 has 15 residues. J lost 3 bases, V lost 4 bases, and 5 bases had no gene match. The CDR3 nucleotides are TGCGCCAGCAGCCCACAGACAGGGGGTGGAAACACCATATATTCT. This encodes CASSPQTGGGNTIYS.

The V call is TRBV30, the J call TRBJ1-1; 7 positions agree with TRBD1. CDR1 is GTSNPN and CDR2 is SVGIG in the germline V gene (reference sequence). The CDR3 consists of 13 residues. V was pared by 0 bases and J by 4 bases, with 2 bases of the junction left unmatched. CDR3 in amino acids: CAWSVTGATEAFF. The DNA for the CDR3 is TGTGCCTGGAGTGTAACAGGGGCCACTGAAGCTTTCTTT.

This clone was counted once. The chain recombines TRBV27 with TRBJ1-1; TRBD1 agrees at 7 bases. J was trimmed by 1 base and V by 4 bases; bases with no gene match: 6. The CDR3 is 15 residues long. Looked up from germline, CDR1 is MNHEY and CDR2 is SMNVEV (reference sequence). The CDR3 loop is CASSSSGTANTEAFF. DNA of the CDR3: TGTGCCAGCAGTTCCTCCGGGACAGCGAACACTGAAGCTTTCTTT.

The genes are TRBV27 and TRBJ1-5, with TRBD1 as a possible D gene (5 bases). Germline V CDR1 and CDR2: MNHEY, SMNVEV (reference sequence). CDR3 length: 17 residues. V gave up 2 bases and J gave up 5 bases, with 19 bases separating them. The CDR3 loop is CASSLQQGRGLDQPQHF. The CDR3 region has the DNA TGTGCCAGCAGTTTACAGCAGGGTAGGGGCTTGGATCAGCCCCAGCATTTT.

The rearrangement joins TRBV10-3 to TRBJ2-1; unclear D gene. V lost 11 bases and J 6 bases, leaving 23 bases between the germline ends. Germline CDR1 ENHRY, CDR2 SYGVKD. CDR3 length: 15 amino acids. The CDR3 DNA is TGTGCCTCCACACCCCGGGTCGAAGCCGCCAATGAGCAGTTCTTC. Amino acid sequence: CASTPRVEAANEQFF.

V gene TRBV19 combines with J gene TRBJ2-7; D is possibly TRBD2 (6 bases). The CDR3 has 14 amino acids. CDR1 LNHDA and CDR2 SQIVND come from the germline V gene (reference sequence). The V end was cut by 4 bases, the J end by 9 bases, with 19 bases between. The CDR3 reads CASSTSTSFTGQYF. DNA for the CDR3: TGTGCCAGTAGTACATCGACTAGTTTCACCGGGCAGTACTTC.

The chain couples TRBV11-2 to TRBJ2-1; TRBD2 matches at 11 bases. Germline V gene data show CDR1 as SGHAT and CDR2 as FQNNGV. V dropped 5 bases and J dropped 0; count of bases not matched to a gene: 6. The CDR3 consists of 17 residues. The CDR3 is CASSPLAGGISYNEQFF. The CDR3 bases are TGTGCCAGCAGCCCTCTAGCGGGAGGAATCTCCTACAATGAGCAGTTCTTC.

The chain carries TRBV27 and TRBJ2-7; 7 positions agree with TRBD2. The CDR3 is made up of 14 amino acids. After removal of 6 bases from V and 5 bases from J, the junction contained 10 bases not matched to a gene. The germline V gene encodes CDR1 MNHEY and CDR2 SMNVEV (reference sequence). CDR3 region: CASSFGEGSNEQYF. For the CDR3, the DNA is TGTGCCAGCAGCTTCGGGGAGGGTTCCAACGAGCAGTACTTC.

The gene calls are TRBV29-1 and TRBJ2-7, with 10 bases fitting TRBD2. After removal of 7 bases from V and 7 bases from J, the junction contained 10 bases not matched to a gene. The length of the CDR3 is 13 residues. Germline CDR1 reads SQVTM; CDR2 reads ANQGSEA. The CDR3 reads CSGASGSLSEQYF. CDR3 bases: TGCAGCGGCGCTAGCGGGAGTTTATCTGAGCAGTACTTC.

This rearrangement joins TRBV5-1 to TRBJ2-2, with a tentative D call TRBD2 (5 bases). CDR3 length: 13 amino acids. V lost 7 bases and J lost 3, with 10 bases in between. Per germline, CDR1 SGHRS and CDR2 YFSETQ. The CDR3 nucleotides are TGCGCCAGCCTCCCCGGGGACACCGGGGAGCTGTTTTTT. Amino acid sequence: CASLPGDTGELFF.